This entry lists 21 T cell receptor beta chains sequenced from one sample in a study of blood T cell repertoires in COVID-19 (dated by TCRdb to about 2020). The library was prepared using the immunoSEQ multiplex PCR assay. In TCRdb, the immuneACCESS table is reduced to in-frame sequences with V and J assigned. These tables do not hold every clone; where another copy was compared, an unresolved V gene accounts for under half, and the others remain unexplained. Counted in this sample were 170,000 or so clones; 65% to 90% of them appeared once. Of the sample, about 1.5% is held by the ten largest clones. Sequencing was done on a sample of peripheral blood. These receptor sequences come from a human donor in a cohort sampled during active COVID-19.

This rearrangement joins TRBV13 to TRBJ2-3; TRBD2 aligns across 7 bases. V lost 5 bases and J lost 6; bases outside the gene matches: 11. The CDR3 has 15 amino acids. Germline assignment: CDR1 PRHDT and CDR2 FYEKMQ (reference sequence). The CDR3: CASSRTAGVSDTQYF. The CDR3 DNA follows: TGTGCCAGCAGCCGGACCGCGGGAGTTAGTGATACGCAGTATTTT.

The V and J genes are TRBV11-2 and TRBJ2-7; tentative D call: TRBD2 (6 bases). Germline-derived CDR1 and CDR2 are SGHAT and FQNNGV. CDR3 length equals 15 residues. V lost 1 base, J lost 2 bases, and 12 bases lay in between. The CDR3 nucleotides read TGTGCCAGCAGCTTAGTGCAGGGAGGTCCCTACGAGCAGTACTTC. Amino acids: CASSLVQGGPYEQYF.

The chain links TRBV28 to TRBJ2-7; D unclear. The germline V gene encodes CDR1 MDHEN and CDR2 SYDVKM. The V and J ends lost 3 bases and 0 bases respectively, with 6 bases between them. There are 13 residues in the CDR3. The CDR3 bases are TGTGCCAGCAGTTTCCTGAGCTCCTACGAGCAGTACTTC. Translating gives CASSFLSSYEQYF. Full variable domain (remainder filled in from reference TRBV28 and TRBJ2-7): DVKVTQSSRYLVKRTGEKVFLECVQDMDHENMFWYRQDPGLGLRLIYFSYDVKMKEKGDIPEGYSVSREKKERFSLILESASTNQTSMYLCASSFLSSYEQYFGPGTRLTVT.

This sequence joins TRBV28 and TRBJ2-7, with D perhaps TRBD1 (6 bases). The CDR3 extends over 15 amino acids. V was shortened by 5 bases and J by 2 bases, with 16 bases between the two germline ends. The V gene's germline CDR1 is MDHEN and CDR2 SYDVKM. For the CDR3, the DNA is TGTGCCAGCAGTCCCCCAGGGGCTAGACCCTACGAGCAGTACTTC. This codes for CASSPPGARPYEQYF.

This clone appeared once. The chain couples TRBV5-1 to TRBJ1-5; D gene unclear. Germline values: CDR1 SGHRS, CDR2 YFSETQ. The V gene lost 0 bases and the J gene lost 0 bases, with 13 bases spanning the gap. The CDR3 length is 17 residues. CDR3 loop: CASSLAYPGFSNQPQHF. In DNA, the CDR3 is TGCGCCAGCAGCTTGGCCTATCCGGGATTTAGCAATCAGCCCCAGCATTTT.

The CDR3 sequence: CASRNPGEAYEQYF. The CDR3, as DNA: TGTGCCAGCAGGAACCCGGGGGAAGCCTACGAGCAGTACTTC. The V and J genes are TRBV28 and TRBJ2-7; D is possibly TRBD2 (6 bases). Germline CDR1 is MDHEN and CDR2 is SYDVKM. The CDR3 extends over 14 amino acids. Trimming removed 6 bases from V and 2 bases from J, with 14 bases in between. The variable domain in full, with the rest retrieved from reference TRBV28 and TRBJ2-7, is DVKVTQSSRYLVKRTGEKVFLECVQDMDHENMFWYRQDPGLGLRLIYFSYDVKMKEKGDIPEGYSVSREKKERFSLILESASTNQTSMYLCASRNPGEAYEQYFGPGTRLTVT.

The chain is built from TRBV10-1 and TRBJ1-2; TRBD1 matches 7 bases. Per germline, CDR1 WNHNN and CDR2 SYGVQD (reference sequence). The CDR3 spans 19 residues. V was clipped by 6 bases and J by 3 bases; unmatched bases: 22. The CDR3 reads CASSPAWVTKQGLDYGYTF. The DNA for the CDR3 is TGCGCCAGCAGCCCAGCCTGGGTTACGAAACAGGGGCTGGACTATGGCTACACCTTC.

This rearrangement joins TRBV3-1 (or the pseudogene TRBV3-2) to TRBJ1-3; D is unresolved. Per the germline V gene, CDR1 is LGHDT and CDR2 is YNNKEL (reference sequence). Trimming took off 4 bases at V and 3 bases at J, with 13 bases between the two ends. The CDR3 is 15 residues long. The CDR3 protein is CASSRSGSLGNTIYF. Here the CDR3 DNA reads TGTGCCAGCAGCCGTTCCGGGTCACTTGGAAACACCATATATTTT.

This clone was recorded only once. The chain couples TRBV10-2 to TRBJ1-5; 10 bases agree with TRBD1. V lost 3 bases, J lost 6 bases, and 2 bases stayed unmatched. This CDR3 is 14 amino acids long. Germline CDR1 and CDR2: WSHSY and SAAADI. This CDR3 is CASSDGTGVQPQHF. The CDR3 bases are TGCGCCAGCAGTGACGGGACAGGGGTTCAGCCCCAGCATTTT.

This sequence joins TRBV27 and TRBJ2-5; maybe TRBD1 (6 bases). Trimming pared 6 bases from V and 4 bases from J, leaving 9 bases between. Germline CDR1 reads MNHEY; CDR2 reads SMNVEV (reference sequence). CDR3 size: 12 residues. The chain's CDR3 is CASRQGLETQYF. As DNA, the CDR3 is TGTGCCAGCAGACAGGGTCTAGAGACCCAGTACTTC.

The V and J genes are TRBV10-3 and TRBJ1-2, with D perhaps TRBD1 (5 bases). The germline V gene has CDR1 ENHRY and CDR2 SYGVKD. The V end lost 0 bases, the J end lost 6 bases, and 14 bases lay between the germline ends. CDR3 length equals 15 residues. The CDR3 DNA is TGTGCCATCAGTGAGTCGGGCATTATAGGGGATGGCTACACCTTC. This gives the protein CAISESGIIGDGYTF.

CDR3 amino acids: CASSVVKTSPGAQYF. The DNA of the CDR3 is TGTGCCAGCAGCGTAGTGAAGACTAGCCCGGGGGCCCAGTACTTC. This chain connects TRBV9 to TRBJ2-5; 7 nucleotides align to TRBD2. The CDR3 covers 15 residues. Germline trimming cut 0 bases from V and 9 bases from J; bases unmatched to any gene: 11. The germline V gene encodes CDR1 SGDLS and CDR2 YYNGEE.

CDR3 amino acids: CASSLGTGANYGYTF. DNA of the CDR3: TGTGCCAGCAGTCTCGGGACAGGGGCTAACTATGGCTACACCTTC. This chain uses TRBV27 with TRBJ1-2; TRBD1 agrees at 10 bases. Trimming took 5 bases from V and 0 from J; bases not matched to a gene: 3. In germline, CDR1 is MNHEY, CDR2 SMNVEV (reference sequence). CDR3 length: 15 residues.

On this clone: In the same sample, other DNA sequences code for this CDR3. The V gene is TRBV6-2 or TRBV6-3, the J gene TRBJ1-1, with D uncertain. Trimming stripped 2 bases from V and 1 base from J, with 5 bases between. Germline-derived CDR1 and CDR2 are MNHEY and SVGEGT. This CDR3 has 13 residues. The CDR3 is CASSYRGNTEAFF. The DNA for the CDR3 is TGTGCCAGCAGTTACCGCGGGAACACTGAAGCTTTCTTT.

The chain combines TRBV19 with TRBJ1-4, with TRBD1 matching 9 bases. Per germline, CDR1 LNHDA and CDR2 SQIVND (reference sequence). The V and J ends lost 4 bases and 8 bases, in that order; junction bases with no gene match: 11. CDR3 length: 16 amino acids. As DNA, the CDR3 is TGTGCCAGTAGTAAAGCCCTACAGGGGGCGAGGGAAAAACTGTTTTTT. This codes for CASSKALQGAREKLFF.

The chain couples TRBV12-2 to TRBJ2-7; the table's D gene call, TRBD1, was not cross checked with the DNA. TRBV12-2 represents a pseudogene. The CDR3 loop spans 18 amino acids. CDR3 coding DNA: TGTGCAAGTCGCTTAACCCTGCCCCAGGGGCGACCCTCCTACGAGCAGTACTTC. Residues: CASRLTLPQGRPSYEQYF.

CDR3 nucleotides: TGTGCCAGCAGCCCGGTGGTTGGTAGCGGGAGGGCCTACGAGCAGTACTTC. Protein sequence: CASSPVVGSGRAYEQYF. The chain is built from TRBV7-2 and TRBJ2-7; 11 nucleotides agree with TRBD2. The germline gives CDR1 SGHTA, CDR2 FQGNSA. The CDR3 extends over 17 amino acids. V gave up 5 bases and J gave up 2 bases; unmatched junction bases: 11.

The rearrangement joins TRBV9 to TRBJ1-1; TRBD1 is a possible D gene (5 bases). The germline V and J ends were trimmed by 4 bases and 0 bases, with 13 bases remaining between them. Germline CDR1 reads SGDLS; CDR2 reads YYNGEE. The CDR3 extends over 15 amino acids. The DNA for the CDR3 is TGTGCCAGCAGCCCCACAGGTAACATGAACACTGAAGCTTTCTTT. It is translated as CASSPTGNMNTEAFF.

V gene TRBV4-2 combines with J gene TRBJ2-1, with TRBD2 matching over 16 bases. The CDR3 sequence is 21 residues long. Trimming took 1 base from V and 0 from J; bases not matched to a gene: 9. Per germline, CDR1 LGHNA and CDR2 YNFKEQ. The CDR3 protein is CASSQARPGLAGGSSYNEQFF. In DNA form, the CDR3 reads TGTGCCAGCAGCCAAGCTCGGCCGGGACTAGCGGGGGGGAGCTCCTACAATGAGCAGTTCTTC.

The chain carries TRBV27 and TRBJ1-4; TRBD1 is a possible D gene (6 bases). Germline V lookup: CDR1 MNHEY, CDR2 SMNVEV (reference sequence). The CDR3 sequence is 13 residues long. The V end was cut by 4 bases, the J end by 6 bases, with 9 bases between. CDR3 sequence: CASSYQGYEKLFF. CDR3 DNA sequence: TGTGCCAGCAGTTACCAGGGGTATGAAAAACTGTTTTTT.

V is TRBV19 and J is TRBJ2-7; 8 positions match TRBD2. The length of the CDR3 is 14 residues. Germline CDR1 is LNHDA and CDR2 is SQIVND (reference sequence). V lost 3 bases and J lost 2; bases outside the gene matches: 3. CDR3 sequence reads: CASSIPGRAYEQYF. The DNA for the CDR3 is TGTGCCAGTAGTATTCCCGGGAGGGCCTACGAGCAGTACTTC.